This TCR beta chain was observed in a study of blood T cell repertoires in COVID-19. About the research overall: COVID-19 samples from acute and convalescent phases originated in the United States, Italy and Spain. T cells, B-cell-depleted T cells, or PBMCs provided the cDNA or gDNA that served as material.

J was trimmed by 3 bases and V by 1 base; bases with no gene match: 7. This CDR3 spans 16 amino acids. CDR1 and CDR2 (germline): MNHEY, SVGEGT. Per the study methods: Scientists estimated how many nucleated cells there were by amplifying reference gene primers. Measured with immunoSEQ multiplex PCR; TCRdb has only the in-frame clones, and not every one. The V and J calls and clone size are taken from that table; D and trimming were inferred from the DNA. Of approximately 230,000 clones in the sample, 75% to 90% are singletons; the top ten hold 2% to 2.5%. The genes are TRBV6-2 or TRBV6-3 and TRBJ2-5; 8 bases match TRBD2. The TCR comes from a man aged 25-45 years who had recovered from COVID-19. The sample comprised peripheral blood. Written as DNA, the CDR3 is TGTGCCAGCAGTTACTTAGGGCTAGCGGGCAAAGAGACCCAGTACTTC. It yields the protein CASSYLGLAGKETQYF.